These 25 T cell receptor beta chains came from one sample sequenced in a study of cytomegalovirus exposure and HLA in healthy donors (dated by TCRdb to 2016 to 2017). Library preparation employed the immunoSEQ multiplex PCR assay. For the multiplex PCR, a mixture combining 60 forward primers for TCR Vbeta segments and 13 reverse primers for TCR Jbeta segments was used. TCRdb retrieved this table from immuneACCESS and kept in-frame rearrangements only. Not all clones are present; in checked studies, unresolved V genes account for under half, and no reason is known for the remainder. The table for this sample lists 150,000 to 250,000 clones; around 81% of them were counted only once. The ten largest clones take up approximately 2% of the sample. Source material: PBMCs. The source of these receptors is a man under 40 in good health and CMV-seronegative.

The V gene is TRBV7-3, the J gene TRBJ2-1; 8 bases align to TRBD2. V trimming: 5 bases; J trimming: 4 bases; junction bases outside the gene matches: 16. The CDR3 consists of 18 residues. Germline V lookup: CDR1 SGHTA, CDR2 FQGTGA. The CDR3 nucleotides read TGTGCCAGCAGCACTAGCTCGGCCCAGGGCGGGAGGTACAATGAGCAGTTCTTC. It is translated as CASSTSSAQGGRYNEQFF.

V usage is TRBV28 and J usage is TRBJ2-5; D is ambiguous. Germline CDR1 is MDHEN and CDR2 is SYDVKM. The V gene lost 6 bases and the J gene lost 0 bases, with 5 bases spanning the gap. This CDR3 has 12 residues. The CDR3 nucleotides read TGTGCCAGCAGGGGCGACCAAGAGACCCAGTACTTC. This gives the protein CASRGDQETQYF. Based on the CDR3 plus reference TRBV28 and TRBJ2-5, the full variable domain is DVKVTQSSRYLVKRTGEKVFLECVQDMDHENMFWYRQDPGLGLRLIYFSYDVKMKEKGDIPEGYSVSREKKERFSLILESASTNQTSMYLCASRGDQETQYFGPGTRLLVL.

J is TRBJ2-5 and V is TRBV28; 7 nucleotides agree with TRBD2. The end of the DNA is better explained by TRBJ2-7, so the J call may be wrong. Germline CDR1 is MDHEN and CDR2 is SYDVKM. The length of the CDR3 is 13 residues. The DNA for the CDR3 is TGTGCCAGCAGTACTAGCGTTACCTACGAGCAGTACTTC. Translation gives CASSTSVTYEQYF.

The V call is TRBV5-1, the J call TRBJ2-1; TRBD2 matches at 9 bases. This CDR3 is built from 15 residues. The junction had 5 bases not matched to a gene; V was cut back by 0 bases and J by 7 bases. The germline gives CDR1 SGHRS, CDR2 YFSETQ. DNA of the CDR3: TGCGCCAGCAGCTTGGCCATTAGCGGGAGAAATGAGCAGTTCTTC. Its protein is CASSLAISGRNEQFF.

The chain is built from TRBV28 and TRBJ2-7; 7 bases align to TRBD1. This CDR3 is 13 amino acids long. Trimming at V came to 9 bases and at J to 0 bases, leaving 5 bases not matched to a gene. CDR1 MDHEN and CDR2 SYDVKM come from the germline V gene. CDR3 DNA: TGTGCCAGTTGGGACAGATACTCCTACGAGCAGTACTTC. It yields the protein CASWDRYSYEQYF.

The CDR3: CASSVSGVGTYEQYF. Written as DNA, the CDR3 is TGTGCCAGCAGTGTATCAGGGGTGGGGACCTACGAGCAGTACTTC. V and J are TRBV6-1 and TRBJ2-7; possibly TRBD1 for D (6 bases). The CDR3 has 15 residues. The germline V gene encodes CDR1 MNHNS and CDR2 SASEGT. Trimming removed 4 bases from V and 2 bases from J, with 15 bases in between.

This rearrangement joins TRBV21-1 to TRBJ2-2; the D call TRBD1 from the table was never checked on the DNA. TRBV21-1 is given as a pseudogene. The CDR3 loop spans 17 amino acids. CDR3 DNA sequence: TGTGCCAGCAGCAAAGCACGGGACAGGCCGAACACCGGGGAGCTGTTTTTT. Its protein is CASSKARDRPNTGELFF.

This chain connects TRBV5-5 to TRBJ1-2; D is undetermined. V was pared by 0 bases and J by 14 bases, with 11 bases between. CDR3 length: 11 amino acids. Germline values: CDR1 SGHKS, CDR2 YYEKEE (reference sequence). CDR3 sequence (DNA): TGTGCCAGCAGCTTGGTTGAGGGAGAAACCTTC. This encodes CASSLVEGETF.

V and J are TRBV5-1 and TRBJ1-6; D gene unclear. Germline-derived CDR1 and CDR2 are SGHRS and YFSETQ. Trimming left V 2 bases short and J 5 bases short, with 8 bases between. The CDR3 length is 14 residues. The CDR3 coding sequence is TGCGCCAGCAGCTTACACCGGGATAATTCACCCCTCCACTTT. This codes for CASSLHRDNSPLHF.

V usage is TRBV2 and J usage is TRBJ1-1; 7 bases match TRBD1. Trimming at V came to 4 bases and at J to 3 bases, leaving 8 bases not matched to a gene. From germline, CDR1 is SNHLY and CDR2 FYNNEI. The length of the CDR3 is 15 residues. CDR3 region: CASSVQGTDYTEAFF. As DNA, the CDR3 is TGTGCCAGCAGTGTGCAGGGGACAGATTACACTGAAGCTTTCTTT.

V gene TRBV9 combines with J gene TRBJ2-1, with D maybe TRBD2 (6 bases). CDR1 SGDLS and CDR2 YYNGEE come from the germline V gene. The CDR3 is 12 amino acids. V dropped 3 bases and J dropped 7 bases, with 8 bases sitting between them. CDR3 DNA sequence: TGTGCCAGCAGCGGGGGGGTTAATGAGCAGTTCTTC. Translation: CASSGGVNEQFF. The full variable domain, completed using reference TRBV9 and TRBJ2-1, is DSGVTQTPKHLITATGQRVTLRCSPRSGDLSVYWYQQSLDQGLQFLIQYYNGEERAKGNILERFSAQQFPDLHSELNLSSLELGDSALYFCASSGGVNEQFFGPGTRLTVL.

V usage is TRBV2 and J usage is TRBJ2-3, with D hard to call. Looked up from germline, CDR1 is SNHLY and CDR2 is FYNNEI. V shed 6 bases and J shed 2 bases, with 12 bases lying between them. This CDR3 region has 14 residues. CDR3 bases: TGTGCCAGCAGCGAGAATCCTACCACAGATACGCAGTATTTT. Encoded protein: CASSENPTTDTQYF.

The chain has TRBV7-3 and TRBJ1-2, with TRBD1 matching over 7 bases. Trimming removed 3 bases from V and 5 bases from J; junction bases left unmatched: 0. Germline V gene lookup returns CDR1 SGHTA and CDR2 FQGTGA. The CDR3 has 12 amino acids. The DNA for the CDR3 is TGTGCCAGCAGCTTGACAGGGTATGGCTACACCTTC. It is translated as CASSLTGYGYTF. Supplemented by reference TRBV7-3 and TRBJ1-2, the full variable domain reads GAGVSQTPSNKVTEKGKYVELRCDPISGHTALYWYRQSLGQGPEFLIYFQGTGAADDSGLPNDRFFAVRPEGSVSTLKIQRTERGDSAVYLCASSLTGYGYTFGSGTRLTVV.

The J gene is TRBJ2-1, the V gene TRBV27; 11 nucleotides agree with TRBD2. J lost 5 bases, V lost 4 bases, and 10 bases had no gene match. Germline V gene sequence: CDR1 MNHEY, CDR2 SMNVEV (reference sequence). The CDR3 is 17 residues long. In nucleotides, the CDR3 is TGTGCCAGCAGTTCCGGACTAGCGGGCCCCTTTAACAATGAGCAGTTCTTC. Residues: CASSSGLAGPFNNEQFF.

The chain links TRBV2 to TRBJ1-2; 7 bases agree with TRBD1. The V gene's germline CDR1 is SNHLY and CDR2 FYNNEI. The CDR3 runs to 15 residues. J was trimmed by 5 bases and V by 9 bases; bases with no gene match: 15. The CDR3 nucleotides read TGTGCCAGTTTTATCCGGGACAGTAAGTTTTATGGCTACACCTTC. Protein product: CASFIRDSKFYGYTF.

The chain employs TRBV15 and TRBJ1-2; a possible D gene is TRBD1 (6 bases). The CDR3 loop spans 15 amino acids. Germline assignment: CDR1 LNHNV and CDR2 YYDKDF (reference sequence). Trimming shortened V by 3 bases and J by 3 bases, and 14 bases separated the two germline ends. The CDR3 reads CATSSPGTIDYGYTF. DNA of the CDR3: TGTGCCACCAGCAGCCCAGGGACAATTGACTATGGCTACACCTTC.

V is TRBV28 and J is TRBJ2-1, with 8 positions matching TRBD2. V lost 6 bases and J lost 7; bases outside the gene matches: 14. This CDR3 has 16 amino acids. Germline assignment: CDR1 MDHEN and CDR2 SYDVKM. CDR3 DNA sequence: TGTGCCAGCAGCCGCAGCGGGAGCTCCAGGCAGAATGAGCAGTTCTTC. This encodes CASSRSGSSRQNEQFF.

The chain has TRBV28 and TRBJ2-3, with 12 nucleotides matching TRBD2. J gave up 4 bases and V 5 bases, and 7 bases lay outside the gene matches. CDR1 is MDHEN and CDR2 is SYDVKM in the germline V gene. The CDR3 contains 16 residues. The DNA for the CDR3 is TGTGCCAGCAGTCCTAGCGGGAGGGCCATTTCAGATACGCAGTATTTT. Translating it yields CASSPSGRAISDTQYF. The entire variable domain, with the rest obtained from reference TRBV28 and TRBJ2-3, is as follows: DVKVTQSSRYLVKRTGEKVFLECVQDMDHENMFWYRQDPGLGLRLIYFSYDVKMKEKGDIPEGYSVSREKKERFSLILESASTNQTSMYLCASSPSGRAISDTQYFGPGTRLTVL.

This clone appeared a few times. The chain is built from TRBV5-4 and TRBJ2-1; TRBD2 agrees at 12 bases. Germline assignment: CDR1 SGHNT and CDR2 YYREEE (reference sequence). The CDR3 spans 14 residues. Unmatched junction bases numbered 0, after V lost 1 base and J lost 7 bases. The CDR3 sequence is CASSLTSGRNEQFF. The CDR3 coding sequence is TGTGCCAGCAGCTTGACTAGCGGGAGGAATGAGCAGTTCTTC.

V is TRBV10-1 and J is TRBJ2-7, with a weak D call TRBD2 (6 bases). Germline V gives CDR1 WNHNN, CDR2 SYGVQD (reference sequence). CDR3 length equals 13 residues. V was clipped by 6 bases and J by 6 bases, with 15 bases between them. CDR3 DNA: TGCGCCAGCAGAGCCGGGACTGTGGGCGAGCAGTACTTC. It is translated as CASRAGTVGEQYF.

The rearrangement joins TRBV19 to TRBJ2-7; 8 bases match TRBD2. Trimming removed 7 bases from V and 2 bases from J; junction bases left unmatched: 4. The CDR3 runs 13 residues. Per the germline V gene, CDR1 is LNHDA and CDR2 is SQIVND (reference sequence). CDR3 bases: TGTGCCAGTACGACGGGAGGGACCTACGAGCAGTACTTC. Translated: CASTTGGTYEQYF. Full variable domain (rest looked up from reference TRBV19 and TRBJ2-7): DGGITQSPKYLFRKEGQNVTLSCEQNLNHDAMYWYRQDPGQGLRLIYYSQIVNDFQKGDIAEGYSVSREKKESFPLTVTSAQKNPTAFYLCASTTGGTYEQYFGPGTRLTVT.

This chain joins TRBV7-9 and TRBJ1-1; a weak D match, TRBD1 (6 bases). The CDR3 length is 16 residues. Between the trimmed V and J ends, which lost 5 bases and 10 bases, there was a span of 26 bases. The V gene's germline CDR1 is SEHNR and CDR2 FQNEAQ (reference sequence). CDR3 in DNA: TGTGCCAGCAGCCGTTGGGACACAGGGCCGAGAGGGGGAGCTTTCTTT. Its protein is CASSRWDTGPRGGAFF.

The rearrangement uses TRBV7-8 and TRBJ2-5, with a weak D call TRBD1 (6 bases). The V and J ends lost 5 bases and 0 bases respectively, with 10 bases between them. The CDR3 has 14 amino acids. Germline CDR1 reads SGHVS; CDR2 reads FQNEAQ. CDR3 amino acids: CASSPGQNQETQYF. CDR3 nucleotides: TGTGCCAGCAGCCCCGGACAGAACCAAGAGACCCAGTACTTC. Complete variable domain (other parts from reference TRBV7-8 and TRBJ2-5): GAGVSQSPRYKVAKRGQDVALRCDPISGHVSLFWYQQALGQGPEFLTYFQNEAQLDKSGLPSDRFFAERPEGSVSTLKIQRTQQEDSAVYLCASSPGQNQETQYFGPGTRLLVL.

The chain uses TRBV15 and TRBJ1-2, with TRBD1 matching 10 bases. CDR3 length: 15 amino acids. The junction had 4 bases not matched to a gene; V was cut back by 3 bases and J by 3 bases. Germline V gene lookup returns CDR1 LNHNV and CDR2 YYDKDF (reference sequence). The CDR3 loop is CATSRGQGKDYGYTF. CDR3 coding DNA: TGTGCCACCAGCAGGGGACAGGGGAAGGACTATGGCTACACCTTC.

The chain combines TRBV4-1 with TRBJ2-2, with D possibly TRBD2 on 5 matching bases. The germline gives CDR1 MGHRA, CDR2 YSYEKL. V was cut by 2 bases and J by 4 bases, with 11 bases left in between. This CDR3 has 15 residues. In nucleotides, the CDR3 is TGCGCCAGCAGCCAATTCAGTGGAGGCACCGGGGAGCTGTTTTTT. Translation: CASSQFSGGTGELFF.